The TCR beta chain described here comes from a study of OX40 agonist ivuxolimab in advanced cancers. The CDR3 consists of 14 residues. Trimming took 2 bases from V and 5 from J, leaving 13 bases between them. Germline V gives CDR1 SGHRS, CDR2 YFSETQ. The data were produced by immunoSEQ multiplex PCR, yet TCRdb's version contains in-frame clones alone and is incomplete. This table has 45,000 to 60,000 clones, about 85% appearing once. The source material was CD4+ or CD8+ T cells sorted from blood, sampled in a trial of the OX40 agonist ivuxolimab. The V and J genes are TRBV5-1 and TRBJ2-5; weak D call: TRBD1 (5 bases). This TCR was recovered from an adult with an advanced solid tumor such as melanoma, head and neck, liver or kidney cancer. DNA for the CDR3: TGCGCCAGCAGCTTCGACAGTACCAGTGAGACCCAGTACTTC. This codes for CASSFDSTSETQYF.